Below, 32 T cell receptor beta chains from the same sample are listed, as sequenced in a study of blood T cell repertoires in COVID-19. TCRdb's table, derived via immunoSEQ multiplex PCR, lists solely in-frame clones and lacks some. The sample shows a few hundred thousand clones, around 83% of them seen only once. Source material: peripheral blood. The receptors come from a woman in her forties or fifties with acute or convalescent COVID-19.

This chain uses TRBV5-1 with TRBJ2-2; perhaps TRBD2 as D (6 bases). Trimming removed 0 bases at V and 3 bases at J, with 9 bases between. The CDR3 loop spans 15 amino acids. Germline V lookup: CDR1 SGHRS, CDR2 YFSETQ. CDR3 DNA: TGCGCCAGCAGCTTGGACGGGAGTGACACCGGGGAGCTGTTTTTT. Its protein product is CASSLDGSDTGELFF.

V usage is TRBV5-1 and J usage is TRBJ2-1; 12 nucleotides match TRBD2. CDR1 is SGHRS, CDR2 YFSETQ, per germline. The length of the CDR3 is 17 residues. Trimming cost V 3 bases and J 4 bases; bases outside gene matches: 8. The CDR3: CASSSTSGGRIYNEQFF. The CDR3 DNA is TGCGCCAGCAGCTCGACTAGCGGGGGCCGAATTTACAATGAGCAGTTCTTC. Together with reference TRBV5-1 and TRBJ2-1, the CDR3 gives the full variable domain: KAGVTQTPRYLIKTRGQQVTLSCSPISGHRSVSWYQQTPGQGLQFLFEYFSETQRNKGNFPGRFSGRQFSNSRSEMNVSTLELGDSALYLCASSSTSGGRIYNEQFFGPGTRLTVL.

This clone has more than one count but fewer than ten. This chain links TRBV19 with TRBJ1-2, with 7 bases matching TRBD1. This CDR3 has 14 residues. J gave up 5 bases and V 5 bases, and 8 bases lay outside the gene matches. Germline-derived CDR1 and CDR2 are LNHDA and SQIVND (reference sequence). CDR3 bases: TGTGCCAGTAGTGGAAACAGGGGAGAGTATGGCTACACCTTC. Protein sequence: CASSGNRGEYGYTF.

This clone was counted a single time. This chain connects TRBV6-5 to TRBJ1-1; a weak D match, TRBD1 (6 bases). V was cut by 6 bases and J by 1 base, with 9 bases left in between. CDR1 and CDR2 (germline): MNHEY, SVGAGI. This CDR3 has 13 residues. The CDR3 DNA reads TGTGCCAGCAGAAGACAGGAGAACACTGAAGCTTTCTTT. Amino acid sequence: CASRRQENTEAFF.

The chain employs TRBV14 and TRBJ2-2; 8 bases are a match to TRBD1. The CDR3 totals 18 residues. Germline loops: CDR1 SGHDN, CDR2 FVKESK. V gave up 5 bases and J gave up 1 base; unmatched junction bases: 12. The CDR3 DNA reads TGTGCCAGCAGCGGAGGACAGGGAAGCTTAAGGAACACCGGGGAGCTGTTTTTT. Its protein product is CASSGGQGSLRNTGELFF.

The rearrangement joins TRBV3-1 (or the pseudogene TRBV3-2) to TRBJ2-5, with a weak D call TRBD1 (5 bases). Germline V lookup: CDR1 LGHDT, CDR2 YNNKEL (reference sequence). Trimming stripped 2 bases from V and 3 bases from J, with 10 bases between. The CDR3 consists of 14 residues. The CDR3 sequence is CASSQTGREETQYF. The CDR3 DNA reads TGTGCCAGCAGCCAAACCGGCAGGGAAGAGACCCAGTACTTC.

V is TRBV4-1 and J is TRBJ2-3, with a possible D match to TRBD2 (6 bases). Trimming took off 3 bases at V and 3 bases at J, with 19 bases between the two ends. Germline-derived CDR1 and CDR2 are MGHRA and YSYEKL. This CDR3 comprises 17 residues. CDR3 amino acids: CASSHASVAAMTDTQYF. CDR3 DNA: TGCGCCAGCAGCCATGCCTCGGTAGCGGCCATGACAGATACGCAGTATTTT.

The sample holds one count of this clone. V gene TRBV18 combines with J gene TRBJ2-1; maybe TRBD1 (6 bases). The CDR3 runs 15 residues. From germline, CDR1 is KGHSH and CDR2 LQKENI. V dropped 6 bases and J dropped 6 bases, with 18 bases sitting between them. In nucleotides, the CDR3 is TGTGCCAGCTCCCTCGGGGCTAGCAGGGGCAATGAGCAGTTCTTC. It codes for CASSLGASRGNEQFF.

The rearrangement links TRBV12-5 to TRBJ1-3, with no clear D. Looked up from germline, CDR1 is LGHNT and CDR2 is FRNRAP. The CDR3 is 15 residues long. Trimming shortened V by 3 bases and J by 2 bases, and 11 bases separated the two germline ends. This CDR3 reads CASGFSVGAGNTIYF. The DNA for the CDR3 is TGTGCTAGTGGTTTTTCGGTCGGGGCTGGAAACACCATATATTTT. Combining the CDR3 with reference TRBV12-5 and TRBJ1-3 gives the whole variable domain DARVTQTPRHKVTEMGQEVTMRCQPILGHNTVFWYRQTMMQGLELLAYFRNRAPLDDSGMPKDRFSAEMPDATLATLKIQPSEPRDSAVYFCASGFSVGAGNTIYFGEGSWLTVV.

The V and J genes are TRBV30 and TRBJ2-3; D might be TRBD1 (6 bases). Trimming left V 3 bases short and J 5 bases short, with 15 bases between. CDR1 and CDR2 (germline): GTSNPN, SVGIG (reference sequence). The CDR3 covers 14 residues. The CDR3 bases are TGTGCCTGGAGCCAGGGGCGCCTGGGAGATACGCAGTATTTT. Amino acid sequence: CAWSQGRLGDTQYF.

The rearrangement links TRBV30 to TRBJ1-6; D gene ambiguous. The V gene's germline CDR1 is GTSNPN and CDR2 SVGIG (reference sequence). Trimming left V 7 bases short and J 9 bases short, with 16 bases between. This CDR3 region has 13 residues. CDR3 DNA sequence: TGTGCCTCCACCATCTCCGGGAGTTCACCCCTCCACTTT. As protein: CASTISGSSPLHF.

The V gene is TRBV15, the J gene TRBJ1-5; 7 bases align to TRBD1. The CDR3 runs to 15 residues. V lost 1 base and J lost 2; bases outside the gene matches: 2. Germline V gives CDR1 LNHNV, CDR2 YYDKDF (reference sequence). The CDR3 bases are TGTGCCACCAGCAGAGGAGGGGGCGGCAATCAGCCCCAGCATTTT. This codes for CATSRGGGGNQPQHF.

The V and J genes are TRBV5-1 and TRBJ2-5, with 8 positions matching TRBD2. CDR3 length: 16 amino acids. V lost 2 bases and J lost 5; bases outside the gene matches: 11. The V gene's germline CDR1 is SGHRS and CDR2 YFSETQ. The CDR3 reads CASSFRYGGASETQYF. DNA for the CDR3: TGCGCCAGCAGCTTTCGTTACGGGGGGGCTTCGGAGACCCAGTACTTC.

This clone has more than one count but fewer than ten. The V and J genes are TRBV30 and TRBJ2-2; weak D call: TRBD1 (6 bases). Deletions cut 0 bases from V and 6 bases from J, with 14 bases between. The CDR3 consists of 15 residues. Germline V lookup: CDR1 GTSNPN, CDR2 SVGIG (reference sequence). The CDR3 bases are TGTGCCTGGAGTGTTAAGGTGGGGGCGGCCGGGGAGCTGTTTTTT. This translates into CAWSVKVGAAGELFF. Together with reference TRBV30 and TRBJ2-2, the CDR3 gives the full variable domain: SQTIHQWPATLVQPVGSPLSLECTVEGTSNPNLYWYRQAAGRGLQLLFYSVGIGQISSEVPQNLSASRPQDRQFILSSKKLLLSDSGFYLCAWSVKVGAAGELFFGEGSRLTVL.

This clone was recorded a few times. Other DNA variants within this sample encode the same CDR3. The rearrangement links TRBV5-8 to TRBJ1-6, with TRBD1 matching over 9 bases. The CDR3 runs 16 residues. V dropped 0 bases and J dropped 10; count of bases not matched to a gene: 8. Germline loops: CDR1 SGHTS, CDR2 YDEGEE. CDR3 sequence reads: CASSLAPTGGRSPLHF. In nucleotides, the CDR3 is TGTGCCAGCAGCTTGGCCCCGACAGGGGGTCGGTCACCCCTCCACTTT.

This sequence joins TRBV6-5 and TRBJ2-5, with 7 positions matching TRBD1. The CDR3 has 15 amino acids. After removal of 6 bases from V and 4 bases from J, the junction contained 11 bases not matched to a gene. Germline lookup yields CDR1 MNHEY and CDR2 SVGAGI. Written as DNA, the CDR3 is TGTGCCAGCAGGAACCGACAGGGCGAGGGAGAGACCCAGTACTTC. It translates to CASRNRQGEGETQYF.

V gene TRBV6-2 or TRBV6-3 combines with J gene TRBJ1-1, with D tentatively TRBD1 (5 bases). The CDR3 totals 16 residues. V lost 0 bases and J lost 5, with 16 bases in between. Germline-derived CDR1 and CDR2 are MNHEY and SVGEGT. CDR3 nucleotide sequence: TGTGCCAGCAGTTACTCATGGACCCCGGGGGGAACTGAAGCTTTCTTT. It specifies CASSYSWTPGGTEAFF.

The V and J genes are TRBV5-6 and TRBJ1-1; the match to TRBD1 covers 9 bases. Germline lookup yields CDR1 SGHDT and CDR2 YYEEEE. After removal of 5 bases from V and 4 bases from J, the junction contained 9 bases not matched to a gene. The CDR3 has 15 residues. The DNA of the CDR3 is TGTGCCAGCAGGTACGGGACAGGGCTCGGCACTGAAGCTTTCTTT. It specifies CASRYGTGLGTEAFF.

The chain couples TRBV6-5 to TRBJ1-5; D might be TRBD1 (5 bases). This CDR3 is built from 13 residues. The germline CDR1 and CDR2 sequences are MNHEY and SVGAGI. With 0 bases removed from V and 11 bases from J, the gap between germline ends came to 11 bases. CDR3 in DNA: TGTGCCAGCAGTTACTCCCGGGGACTAGCCCAGCATTTT. It encodes CASSYSRGLAQHF.

V usage is TRBV5-4 and J usage is TRBJ2-1, with D possibly being TRBD2 (6 bases). CDR1 and CDR2 (germline): SGHNT, YYREEE (reference sequence). V lost 0 bases and J lost 9, with 10 bases in between. The CDR3 covers 13 residues. CDR3 coding DNA: TGTGCCAGCAGCTTGGCGGGGGTTGGTGAGCAGTTCTTC. Protein sequence: CASSLAGVGEQFF.

J is TRBJ2-3 and V is TRBV7-2; 9 positions match TRBD2. Germline CDR1 is SGHTA and CDR2 is FQGNSA. After removal of 4 bases from V and 10 bases from J, the junction contained 6 bases not matched to a gene. This CDR3 has 13 residues. CDR3 sequence reads: CASSSPLAGAQYF. The CDR3 region has the DNA TGTGCCAGCAGCTCCCCTTTAGCGGGGGCGCAGTATTTT.

The gene calls are TRBV24-1 and TRBJ2-2, with D unclear. Trimming left V 3 bases short and J 9 bases short, with 7 bases between. Germline CDR1 and CDR2: KGHDR and SFDVKD. The CDR3 has 12 amino acids. This CDR3 is CATSDDGRELFF. For the CDR3, the DNA is TGTGCCACCAGTGATGATGGCCGGGAGCTGTTTTTT.

The J gene is TRBJ1-2, the V gene TRBV7-9; D gene ambiguous. The CDR3 has 11 amino acids. CDR1 and CDR2 from the germline V gene are SEHNR and FQNEAQ (reference sequence). V was trimmed by 1 base and J by 7 bases, leaving 4 bases between them. The CDR3 sequence: CASSLGSGYTF. The CDR3 coding sequence is TGTGCCAGCAGCTTAGGTAGTGGCTACACCTTC.

The table lists this clone with a few counts. The junction departs from the called germline gene at one end, perhaps through a read error. The gene calls are TRBV19 and TRBJ1-2; D uncertain. Germline V gene data show CDR1 as LNHDA and CDR2 as SQIVND (reference sequence). This CDR3 contains 12 residues. The CDR3 sequence: CASSLEFSGYTF. The CDR3 coding sequence is TGTGCCAGTAGTCTAGAGTTTAGTGGCTACACCTTC.

The chain recombines TRBV4-3 with TRBJ1-2; D is possibly TRBD1 (6 bases). The germline V gene encodes CDR1 LGHNA and CDR2 YSLEER. The CDR3 sequence is 17 residues long. Trimming removed 0 bases from V and 4 bases from J, with 18 bases in between. The CDR3 loop is CASSQDHRGGQIYGYTF. CDR3 nucleotide sequence: TGCGCCAGCAGCCAAGATCATAGAGGCGGACAGATCTATGGCTACACCTTC.

J is TRBJ1-2 and V is TRBV5-1, with no clear D. V lost 0 bases, J lost 8 bases, and 17 bases lay in between. The CDR3 consists of 15 residues. The germline V gene encodes CDR1 SGHRS and CDR2 YFSETQ. This CDR3 reads CASSLDPGKAYGYTF. As DNA, the CDR3 is TGCGCCAGCAGCTTGGATCCGGGGAAAGCGTACGGCTACACCTTC.

CDR3 nucleotide sequence: TGTGCCAGCAGTTCCCAGGGGCAGGGCTCCTACGAGCAGTACTTC. Protein product: CASSSQGQGSYEQYF. The chain couples TRBV28 to TRBJ2-7; D might be TRBD1 (6 bases). CDR1 MDHEN and CDR2 SYDVKM come from the germline V gene. The CDR3 extends over 15 amino acids. V gave up 4 bases and J gave up 0 bases, with 13 bases separating them.

The V call is TRBV19, the J call TRBJ2-1; tentative D call: TRBD2 (5 bases). Germline CDR1 reads LNHDA; CDR2 reads SQIVND (reference sequence). V lost 1 base and J lost 3, with 13 bases in between. There are 16 residues in the CDR3. CDR3 nucleotides: TGTGCCAGTAGTATAGCTGGGCGGGCAAACTACAATGAGCAGTTCTTC. Translating it yields CASSIAGRANYNEQFF.

The V call is TRBV18, the J call TRBJ1-6, with TRBD1 as a possible D gene (6 bases). From germline, CDR1 is KGHSH and CDR2 LQKENI. The CDR3 runs to 15 residues. Trimming cost V 1 base and J 7 bases, with 11 bases left between them. CDR3 in amino acids: CASSPQGDGNSPLHF. DNA for the CDR3: TGTGCCAGCTCACCACAGGGGGATGGAAATTCACCCCTCCACTTT.

This clone was found once. The chain recombines TRBV5-1 with TRBJ1-2; maybe TRBD1 (6 bases). Trimming shortened V by 0 bases and J by 3 bases, and 12 bases separated the two germline ends. This CDR3 spans 15 amino acids. CDR1 is SGHRS and CDR2 is YFSETQ in the germline V gene. CDR3 bases: TGCGCCAGCAGCTTGGGATACCGGACAGACTATGGCTACACCTTC. Protein product: CASSLGYRTDYGYTF.

This clone was observed once. The chain has TRBV18 and TRBJ2-5; D gene uncertain. The ends were cut back, 6 bases at V and 5 bases at J, with 13 bases in the middle. Germline V gene data show CDR1 as KGHSH and CDR2 as LQKENI. There are 13 residues in the CDR3. The CDR3 DNA sequence: TGTGCCAGCTCGCTGGGCCCGGCGGAGACCCAGTACTTC. Translation gives CASSLGPAETQYF.

The rearrangement joins TRBV5-1 to TRBJ2-2; 8 positions agree with TRBD1. The junction had 7 bases not matched to a gene; V was cut back by 4 bases and J by 5 bases. This CDR3 spans 15 amino acids. From germline, CDR1 is SGHRS and CDR2 YFSETQ. The chain's CDR3 is CASSVAGTGTGELFF. The CDR3 nucleotides read TGCGCCAGCAGCGTGGCCGGGACAGGAACCGGGGAGCTGTTTTTT. Full variable domain (remainder filled in from reference TRBV5-1 and TRBJ2-2): KAGVTQTPRYLIKTRGQQVTLSCSPISGHRSVSWYQQTPGQGLQFLFEYFSETQRNKGNFPGRFSGRQFSNSRSEMNVSTLELGDSALYLCASSVAGTGTGELFFGEGSRLTVL.